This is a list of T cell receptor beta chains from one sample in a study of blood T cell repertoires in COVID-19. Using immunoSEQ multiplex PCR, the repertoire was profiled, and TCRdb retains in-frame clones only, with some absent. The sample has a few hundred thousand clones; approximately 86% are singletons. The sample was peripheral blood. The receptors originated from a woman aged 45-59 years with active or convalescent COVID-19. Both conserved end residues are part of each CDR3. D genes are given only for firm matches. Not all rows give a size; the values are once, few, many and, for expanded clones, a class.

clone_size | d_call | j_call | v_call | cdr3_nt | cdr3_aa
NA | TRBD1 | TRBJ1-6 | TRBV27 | TGTGCCAGCAGTTTAACAGGGGAATCACCCCTCCACTTT | CASSLTGESPLHF
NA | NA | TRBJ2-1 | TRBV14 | TGTGCCAGCAGCCAAGTGAGCGCCTCCTACAATGAGCAGTTCTTC | CASSQVSASYNEQFF
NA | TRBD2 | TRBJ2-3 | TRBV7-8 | TGTGCCAGCAGCTTAACACTAGCGGGGGAGGGAGATACGCAGTATTTT | CASSLTLAGEGDTQYF
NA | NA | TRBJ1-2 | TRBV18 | TGTGCCACAACCGTGGGCATCCTTCAAGATGGCTACACCTTC | CATTVGILQDGYTF
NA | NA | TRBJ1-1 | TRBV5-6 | TGTGCCAGCAGCCCGATCCCGGGAGGAATGGGGACTGAAGCTTTCTTT | CASSPIPGGMGTEAFF
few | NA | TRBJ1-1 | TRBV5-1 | TGCGCCAGCAGCCAGGACACCAACACTGAAGCTTTCTTT | CASSQDTNTEAFF
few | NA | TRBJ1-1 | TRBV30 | TGTGCCTGGATAGGGGGAGGGACTGAAGCTTTCTTT | CAWIGGGTEAFF
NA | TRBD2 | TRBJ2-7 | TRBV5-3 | TGTGCCAGAAGCGCCGGGACTAGCGGGAGGGCGAGCTCCTACGAGCAGTACTTC | CARSAGTSGRASSYEQYF
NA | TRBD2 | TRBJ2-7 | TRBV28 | TGTGCCAGCAGACCGACTAGCGGGGATGTCCTCTACGAGCAGTACTTC | CASRPTSGDVLYEQYF
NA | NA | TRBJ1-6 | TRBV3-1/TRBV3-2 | TGTGCCAGCAGCCAAGGAACAAATTCACCCCTCCACTTT | CASSQGTNSPLHF
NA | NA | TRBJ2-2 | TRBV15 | TGTGCCACCAGCAGAGACGGGGTCGGGGAGCTGTTTTTT | CATSRDGVGELFF
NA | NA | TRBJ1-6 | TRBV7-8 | TGTGCCAGCAGCTTACCAGGGTATAATTCACCCCTCCACTTT | CASSLPGYNSPLHF
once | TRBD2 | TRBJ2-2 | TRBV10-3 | TGTGCCATCAGTGAAGGAGCGGGAGGGCCGGACACCGGGGAGCTGTTTTTT | CAISEGAGGPDTGELFF
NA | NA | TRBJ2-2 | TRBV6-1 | TGTGCCAGCAGTGAGGCCCTTGGGGCCGCCGGGGAGCTGTTTTTT | CASSEALGAAGELFF
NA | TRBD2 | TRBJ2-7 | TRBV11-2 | TGTGCCAGCAGCTCTAGACTAGCTGGTAGTCTCGAGCAGTACTTC | CASSSRLAGSLEQYF
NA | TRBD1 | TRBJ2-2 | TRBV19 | TGTGCCAGTAGAATAACCGGGACAGGGGCTCCCGGGGAGCTGTTTTTT | CASRITGTGAPGELFF